The 9 T cell receptor beta chains in this list originate from one sample, sequenced in a study of blood T cell repertoires in COVID-19. The repertoire was sequenced with immunoSEQ multiplex PCR; TCRdb's copy has only in-frame clones and lacks some. Altogether over 100,000 clones are present, roughly three quarters being singletons, with the ten largest covering 4%. Sequencing was carried out using peripheral blood. These receptors were obtained from a woman over 75 with acute or convalescent COVID-19.

J is TRBJ2-7 and V is TRBV29-1, with 12 bases that match TRBD1. Germline CDR1 SQVTM, CDR2 ANQGSEA. CDR3 size: 17 residues. After removal of 5 bases from V and 6 bases from J, the junction contained 17 bases not matched to a gene. The CDR3 nucleotides are TGCAGCGTTCGACAATTCTTATCCGGGACAGGGGGCCGCGAGCAGTACTTC. This gives the protein CSVRQFLSGTGGREQYF.

The chain links TRBV6-5 to TRBJ1-3; 10 nucleotides agree with TRBD1. V shed 11 bases and J 4 bases; nucleotides not matched to a gene: 5. Germline V gives CDR1 MNHEY, CDR2 SVGAGI. This CDR3 spans 13 amino acids. In nucleotides, the CDR3 is TGTGCCTCGGGGACAGGGGAAGGAAACACCATATATTTT. Protein sequence: CASGTGEGNTIYF.

This chain links TRBV11-3 with TRBJ2-1; no reliable D call. The V gene lost 6 bases and the J gene lost 4 bases, with 13 bases spanning the gap. CDR3 size: 14 residues. The germline CDR1 and CDR2 sequences are SGHNT and YENEEA. Here the CDR3 DNA reads TGTGCCAGCAGTTTCGCCTCTCGGTACAATGAGCAGTTCTTC. Protein product: CASSFASRYNEQFF.

The genes are TRBV30 and TRBJ1-6, with 7 bases lining up with TRBD1. The CDR3 contains 14 residues. Germline V CDR1 and CDR2: GTSNPN, SVGIG (reference sequence). The V and J ends lost 5 bases and 8 bases, in that order; junction bases with no gene match: 9. The CDR3 DNA sequence: TGTGCCTGGTCGCAGACTCAGGGGGATTCACCCCTCCACTTT. This encodes CAWSQTQGDSPLHF.

As concerns this clone: Germline is not matched at one junction end, which may reflect a read error. V gene TRBV18 combines with J gene TRBJ2-5; D call uncertain. The CDR3 runs 11 residues. CDR1 and CDR2 from the germline V gene are KGHSH and LQKENI. DNA of the CDR3: TGTGCCAGCTCACCTAGAGAGGCCCAGTACTTC. Its translation: CASSPREAQYF.

The chain employs TRBV2 and TRBJ1-1; the D gene is possibly TRBD1 (5 bases). V was trimmed by 5 bases and J by 0 bases, leaving 10 bases between them. CDR3 length equals 14 residues. Germline CDR1 and CDR2: SNHLY and FYNNEI. The CDR3 DNA reads as TGTGCCAGCAGTCAGCAGGGCTTGAACACTGAAGCTTTCTTT. Its translation is CASSQQGLNTEAFF.

The chain is built from TRBV29-1 and TRBJ1-1, with TRBD1 matching over 8 bases. Germline CDR1 reads SQVTM; CDR2 reads ANQGSEA. The junction had 13 bases not matched to a gene; V was cut back by 5 bases and J by 5 bases. This CDR3 is 15 amino acids long. The CDR3, as DNA: TGCAGCGTTAACCAGCCCACAGGGGGTTATACTGAAGCTTTCTTT. Protein sequence: CSVNQPTGGYTEAFF.

This clone has a single count. The V call is TRBV6-1, the J call TRBJ1-1, with D hard to call. Trimming removed 2 bases from V and 5 bases from J, with 9 bases in between. This CDR3 is built from 13 residues. Germline V CDR1 and CDR2: MNHNS, SASEGT. CDR3 region: CASSEIGGTEAFF. DNA for the CDR3: TGTGCCAGCAGTGAAATTGGAGGGACTGAAGCTTTCTTT.

This clone was counted once. CDR3 loop: CASSLGTSNTGELFF. The CDR3 DNA sequence: TGTGCCAGCAGCTTGGGGACATCGAACACCGGGGAGCTGTTTTTT. The chain is built from TRBV7-8 and TRBJ2-2, with D maybe TRBD1 (6 bases). In germline, CDR1 is SGHVS, CDR2 FQNEAQ. This CDR3 comprises 15 residues. The germline V and J ends were trimmed by 3 bases and 0 bases, with 8 bases remaining between them.